These 25 T cell receptor beta chains were all obtained from the same sample, sequenced in a study of OX40 agonist ivuxolimab in advanced cancers. Receptor libraries were prepared by the immunoSEQ multiplex PCR assay. TCRdb re-hosts the immuneACCESS table, in-frame sequences only. Its copies lack some clones; in the studies checked, an unresolved V gene accounts for under half of them, and the cause for the rest is not known. The sample profile shows about 20,000 clones; approximately 72% of them were found once. About 21% of the sample goes to the ten largest clones. Sequenced here: CD4+ or CD8+ T cells sorted from blood, sampled in a trial of the OX40 agonist ivuxolimab. The receptors come from an adult with an advanced solid tumor such as melanoma, head and neck, liver or kidney cancer.

The rearrangement joins TRBV9 to TRBJ1-4; D unresolved. V lost 0 bases and J lost 6, with 6 bases in between. CDR1 SGDLS and CDR2 YYNGEE come from the germline V gene. The length of the CDR3 is 13 residues. The CDR3 region is CASSVGGDEKLFF. The DNA of the CDR3 is TGTGCCAGCAGCGTAGGCGGGGATGAAAAACTGTTTTTT.

This chain uses TRBV11-2 with TRBJ2-1; tentatively, D is TRBD2 (6 bases). Germline values: CDR1 SGHAT, CDR2 FQNNGV. V was cut by 6 bases and J by 1 base, with 16 bases left in between. The CDR3 consists of 16 residues. DNA for the CDR3: TGTGCCAGCAGTTTTCCGCTCGGAGGGTCCTACAATGAGCAGTTCTTC. Translated, it gives CASSFPLGGSYNEQFF.

V usage is TRBV7-6 and J usage is TRBJ2-3; no reliable D call. The ends were cut back, 0 bases at V and 2 bases at J, with 6 bases in the middle. The CDR3 is 14 residues long. Germline assignment: CDR1 SGHVS and CDR2 FNYEAQ. CDR3 coding DNA: TGTGCCAGCAGCTTAGCGGACCCCACAGATACGCAGTATTTT. Protein product: CASSLADPTDTQYF.

This clone came up once. The J gene is TRBJ2-3, the V gene TRBV4-3; the D gene is possibly TRBD2 (6 bases). V was cut by 3 bases and J by 0 bases, with 7 bases left in between. CDR3 length equals 14 residues. Germline lookup yields CDR1 LGHNA and CDR2 YSLEER. The CDR3 here is CASSHGGSTDTQYF. CDR3 in DNA: TGCGCCAGCAGCCACGGGGGAAGCACAGATACGCAGTATTTT.

This clone was picked up one time. J is TRBJ1-1 and V is TRBV19; D gene unclear. The V and J ends lost 0 bases and 4 bases respectively, with 9 bases between them. The germline CDR1 and CDR2 sequences are LNHDA and SQIVND (reference sequence). The CDR3 contains 14 residues. In DNA form, the CDR3 reads TGTGCCAGTAGTATAGACCCGGGAGTCACTGAAGCTTTCTTT. This sequence encodes CASSIDPGVTEAFF.

The table lists this clone with a few counts. The genes are TRBV30 and TRBJ1-1; D is perhaps TRBD1 (5 bases). Germline loops: CDR1 GTSNPN, CDR2 SVGIG (reference sequence). V was cut by 2 bases and J by 1 base, with 8 bases left in between. The CDR3 totals 13 residues. The CDR3 region is CAWSPGENTEAFF. Here the CDR3 DNA reads TGTGCCTGGAGTCCGGGGGAGAACACTGAAGCTTTCTTT.

This clone appeared a few times. This chain links TRBV5-6 with TRBJ2-3, with 8 bases matching TRBD2. The junction had 13 bases not matched to a gene; V was cut back by 2 bases and J by 11 bases. Germline CDR1 reads SGHDT; CDR2 reads YYEEEE. The CDR3 covers 15 residues. The CDR3 sequence is CASSFGLAGMQGQYF. CDR3 DNA: TGTGCCAGCAGCTTCGGTCTAGCGGGCATGCAGGGGCAGTATTTT.

The rearrangement joins TRBV7-8 to TRBJ2-7, with 8 positions matching TRBD2. Germline V gene sequence: CDR1 SGHVS, CDR2 FQNEAQ. The trim removed 6 bases at V and 2 bases at J, leaving 9 bases unmatched. This CDR3 comprises 15 residues. The CDR3 here is CASRSTGGGPYEQYF. CDR3 DNA sequence: TGTGCCAGCAGATCAACGGGAGGGGGACCCTACGAGCAGTACTTC.

The chain employs TRBV6-6 and TRBJ2-3; D tentatively fits TRBD1 or TRBD2 (5 bases each). The CDR3 is 16 amino acids. Germline CDR1 and CDR2: MNHNY and SVGAGI (reference sequence). Trimming left V 2 bases short and J 1 base short, with 13 bases between. CDR3 sequence (DNA): TGTGCCAGCAGTTACAAGGGGTTCGGGGGCACAGATACGCAGTATTTT. Translation gives CASSYKGFGGTDTQYF.

This chain links TRBV6-5 with TRBJ1-1; D is perhaps TRBD1 (6 bases). The CDR3 totals 14 residues. Trimming took off 6 bases at V and 1 base at J, with 12 bases between the two ends. CDR1 MNHEY and CDR2 SVGAGI come from the germline V gene. The CDR3 region has the DNA TGTGCCAGCAGACCAGGGGAGGCGAACACTGAAGCTTTCTTT. It translates to CASRPGEANTEAFF.

V is TRBV11-3 and J is TRBJ2-5; TRBD2 matches at 12 bases. The end of the DNA aligns better with TRBJ2-7, so the J call may be wrong. Germline assignment: CDR1 SGHNT and CDR2 YENEEA. The CDR3 spans 14 residues. CDR3: CASSIGLAGYEQYF. Written as DNA, the CDR3 is TGTGCCAGCAGCATCGGACTAGCGGGGTACGAGCAGTACTTC.

The chain couples TRBV19 to TRBJ2-2, with TRBD2 matching over 7 bases. The CDR3 is made up of 15 amino acids. CDR1 is LNHDA and CDR2 is SQIVND in the germline V gene (reference sequence). The V and J ends lost 3 bases and 2 bases, in that order; junction bases with no gene match: 3. The CDR3 DNA follows: TGTGCCAGTAGTATGTGGACTAGTAACACCGGGGAGCTGTTTTTT. This translates into CASSMWTSNTGELFF.

This clone is categorized as medium-sized. V usage is TRBV7-8 and J usage is TRBJ2-7; D remains unclear. V was shortened by 3 bases and J by 1 base, with 13 bases between the two germline ends. The V gene's germline CDR1 is SGHVS and CDR2 FQNEAQ. CDR3 length: 15 residues. CDR3 loop: CASSFFPTPSYEQYF. The CDR3 region has the DNA TGTGCCAGCAGCTTTTTTCCAACGCCTTCCTACGAGCAGTACTTC.

V usage is TRBV6-1 and J usage is TRBJ2-2; D call uncertain. Germline V lookup: CDR1 MNHNS, CDR2 SASEGT. This CDR3 spans 12 amino acids. V lost 5 bases and J 5 bases, leaving 6 bases between the germline ends. Here the CDR3 reads CASSLGTGELFF. In DNA, the CDR3 is TGTGCCAGCAGTCTAGGAACCGGGGAGCTGTTTTTT.

Judged by abundance, this clone is medium-sized. The chain couples TRBV6-1 to TRBJ1-6; tentatively, D is TRBD1 (5 bases). Per germline, CDR1 MNHNS and CDR2 SASEGT. Trimming left V 5 bases short and J 5 bases short, with 10 bases between. The CDR3 runs to 14 residues. CDR3 sequence reads: CASSRGEDNSPLHF. The CDR3 nucleotides are TGTGCCAGCAGTAGGGGCGAGGATAATTCACCCCTCCACTTT.

The chain uses TRBV19 and TRBJ2-3; D gene ambiguous. V gave up 2 bases and J gave up 1 base, with 10 bases separating them. This CDR3 contains 15 residues. Germline lookup yields CDR1 LNHDA and CDR2 SQIVND (reference sequence). Here the CDR3 reads CASSILGRGTDTQYF. CDR3 sequence (DNA): TGTGCCAGTAGTATATTGGGCCGCGGCACAGATACGCAGTATTTT.

On this clone: Given a far larger clone just one base away, this is likely a sequencing read error. V and J are TRBV30 and TRBJ1-5, with D perhaps TRBD1 or TRBD2 (6 bases each). The tail of the sequence fits TRBJ2-3 better, so the J call may be wrong. Germline loops: CDR1 GTSNPN, CDR2 SVGIG (reference sequence). The CDR3 extends over 13 amino acids. CDR3 sequence (DNA): TGTGCCTGGAGTGTAGGGGGGAATCAGCCCCAGTATTTT. Encoded protein: CAWSVGGNQPQYF.

The chain has TRBV19 and TRBJ2-5, with D possibly TRBD1 on 7 matching bases. The J call may be faulty, since TRBJ2-7 better matches the DNA end. The CDR3 totals 13 residues. Germline V CDR1 and CDR2: LNHDA, SQIVND (reference sequence). The CDR3 sequence is CASSIVRGDEQYF. In DNA form, the CDR3 reads TGTGCCAGTAGTATAGTCAGGGGGGACGAGCAGTACTTC.

This chain joins TRBV27 and TRBJ2-7; TRBD1 aligns across 7 bases. V lost 4 bases, J lost 4 bases, and 4 bases stayed unmatched. The CDR3 contains 13 residues. Germline V gene lookup returns CDR1 MNHEY and CDR2 SMNVEV (reference sequence). CDR3 bases: TGTGCCAGCAGTTCGGGACAGAGTTACGAGCAGTACTTC. The encoded protein is CASSSGQSYEQYF.

J is TRBJ2-1 and V is TRBV2, with 8 bases aligning to TRBD2. V lost 7 bases, J lost 5 bases, and 13 bases stayed unmatched. The CDR3 loop spans 16 amino acids. CDR1 and CDR2 from the germline V gene are SNHLY and FYNNEI. The CDR3 sequence: CASNTPLRGANNEQFF. DNA of the CDR3: TGTGCCAGCAACACCCCCTTGCGGGGGGCCAACAATGAGCAGTTCTTC. Using reference TRBV2 and TRBJ2-1 for the parts outside the CDR3, the full variable domain is EPEVTQTPSHQVTQMGQEVILRCVPISNHLYFYWYRQILGQKVEFLVSFYNNEISEKSEIFDDQFSVERPDGSNFTLKIRSTKLEDSAMYFCASNTPLRGANNEQFFGPGTRLTVL.

The chain links TRBV6-1 to TRBJ2-7; 8 bases fit TRBD2. The CDR3 runs 13 residues. CDR1 is MNHNS and CDR2 is SASEGT in the germline V gene. V lost 8 bases to trimming and J lost 3 bases; unmatched junction nucleotides: 6. This CDR3 reads CASRAGTSYEQYF. The CDR3 nucleotides are TGTGCCAGCCGGGCCGGGACTAGCTACGAGCAGTACTTC.

The J gene is TRBJ2-1, the V gene TRBV7-8, with D maybe TRBD1 (6 bases). The CDR3 consists of 15 residues. Looked up from germline, CDR1 is SGHVS and CDR2 is FQNEAQ. The ends were cut back, 1 base at V and 8 bases at J, with 15 bases in the middle. The CDR3 DNA follows: TGTGCCAGCAGCTTAGTTCAGGGGCATATCCATGAGCAGTTCTTC. Translation: CASSLVQGHIHEQFF. The full variable domain, rest sourced from reference TRBV7-8 and TRBJ2-1, is GAGVSQSPRYKVAKRGQDVALRCDPISGHVSLFWYQQALGQGPEFLTYFQNEAQLDKSGLPSDRFFAERPEGSVSTLKIQRTQQEDSAVYLCASSLVQGHIHEQFFGPGTRLTVL.

The chain joins TRBV19 to TRBJ2-3, with TRBD2 as a possible D gene (5 bases). This CDR3 has 15 residues. Deletions cut 1 base from V and 2 bases from J, with 10 bases between. Germline assignment: CDR1 LNHDA and CDR2 SQIVND (reference sequence). CDR3 bases: TGTGCCAGTAGTATAGGGACCGGGGACACAGATACGCAGTATTTT. Its translation: CASSIGTGDTDTQYF.

This clone was found once. The chain combines TRBV4-3 with TRBJ2-1, with 7 nucleotides matching TRBD2. The CDR3 is made up of 15 amino acids. The germline V gene has CDR1 LGHNA and CDR2 YSLEER. J lost 3 bases, V lost 5 bases, and 7 bases had no gene match. The CDR3 nucleotides read TGCGCCAGCAGCTTAACGGGGGGTCTCTACAATGAGCAGTTCTTC. It is translated as CASSLTGGLYNEQFF.

The chain recombines TRBV5-3 with TRBJ2-7, with D perhaps TRBD1 (6 bases). TRBV5-3 is an ORF; its function is uncertain. V was clipped by 10 bases and J by 1 base, with 21 bases between them. This CDR3 comprises 15 residues. For the CDR3, the DNA is TGTGCCTCCCCTCCCCGGACAGAGAAGTCCTACGAGCAGTACTTC. Encoded protein: CASPPRTEKSYEQYF.